Listed below are T cell receptor beta chains from one sample, sequenced in a study of blood T cell repertoires in COVID-19. The assay was immunoSEQ multiplex PCR, and TCRdb's table has in-frame clones only and misses some. The top ten clones hold about 3.5% of a sample with more than 200,000 clones, over 80% of them seen once. The sample taken for sequencing was PBMCs or T cells enriched from blood (not recorded which). The receptors shown here come from a woman in her thirties who had been exposed to COVID-19. CDR3s include the opening cysteine and the closing phenylalanine or tryptophan. A D gene is named only where the DNA matches it firmly. The size field is filled for only some rows; it gives once, few, many or a size class.

clone size,V gene,D gene,J gene,CDR3 protein,CDR3 DNA
NA,TRBV10-3,NA,TRBJ2-1,CAISGKKWTNEQFF,TGTGCCATCAGTGGGAAAAAATGGACTAATGAGCAGTTCTTC
once,TRBV4-1,NA,TRBJ1-1,CASSQPFTGITEAFF,TGCGCCAGCAGCCAACCATTTACAGGAATAACTGAAGCTTTCTTT
NA,TRBV10-2,NA,TRBJ2-7,CASSESFEQYF,TGCGCCAGCAGTGAGTCCTTCGAGCAGTACTTC
NA,TRBV7-9,TRBD1,TRBJ1-2,CASSPDRDGGYTF,TGTGCCAGCAGCCCGGACAGGGACGGTGGCTACACCTTC
NA,TRBV4-1,TRBD1,TRBJ2-7,CASSQDAGGTAYEQYF,TGCGCCAGCAGCCAAGATGCAGGGGGAACGGCCTACGAGCAGTACTTC
NA,TRBV2,NA,TRBJ1-2,CASSESGRGDGYTF,TGTGCCAGCAGTGAAAGCGGCAGGGGAGATGGCTACACCTTC
NA,TRBV5-1,TRBD2,TRBJ2-3,CASSWDYRSTDTQYF,TGCGCCAGCAGCTGGGACTACCGTAGCACAGATACGCAGTATTTT
NA,TRBV18,TRBD2,TRBJ2-1,CASSLAGESNNEQFF,TGTGCCAGCTCACTAGCGGGAGAAAGCAACAATGAGCAGTTCTTC
NA,TRBV7-2,NA,TRBJ2-3,CASSLSGGGGPVDTQYF,TGTGCCAGCAGCTTATCTGGGGGCGGGGGCCCAGTAGATACGCAGTATTTT
NA,TRBV3-1/TRBV3-2,TRBD2,TRBJ2-5,CASSQEEGTSGYF,TGTGCCAGCAGCCAAGAAGAAGGGACTAGCGGGTACTTC
NA,TRBV9,NA,TRBJ1-2,CASSVSSGDYGYTF,TGTGCCAGCAGCGTAAGTTCGGGGGACTATGGCTACACCTTC
NA,TRBV6-2/TRBV6-3,TRBD1,TRBJ1-5,CASSPDRVSYSNQPQHF,TGTGCCAGCAGTCCCGACAGGGTCAGTTACAGCAATCAGCCCCAGCATTTT
NA,TRBV7-9,NA,TRBJ2-2,CATSNKANTGELFF,TGTGCCACCTCGAACAAAGCGAACACCGGGGAGCTGTTTTTT
NA,TRBV7-9,NA,TRBJ2-7,CASSLVPSGSYEQYF,TGTGCCAGCAGCTTAGTGCCTAGTGGGTCCTACGAGCAGTACTTC
NA,TRBV27,TRBD2,TRBJ2-7,CASSSSGTRGYEQYF,TGTGCCAGCAGTTCGTCCGGGACTAGGGGCTACGAGCAGTACTTC
NA,TRBV2,TRBD2,TRBJ2-6,CASGREQTGWANVLTF,TGTGCCAGCGGGAGGGAACAGACGGGTTGGGCCAACGTCCTGACTTTC